The 7 T cell receptor beta chains below were found in one sample sequenced in a study of HIV-infected patients and healthy controls. Roughly three months, about 14 weeks, into antiretroviral therapy, follow-up blood was collected. The repertoire came from unfractionated whole blood and reflected all unsorted peripheral T cells. Reverse transcription used 450 to 550 ng RNA and constant-region primers for alpha and beta. Separate chain-specific third strand synthesis with multiplexing indices produced the alpha and beta libraries. TCRdb reprocessed the 5' RACE reads with MiXCR, giving one entry per CDR3 protein. The table records roughly 14,000 distinct CDR3 sequences, about 12% of them present only once. The sequenced sample was blood, obtained during antiretroviral therapy. The receptors derive from an adult with HIV infection. The donor label of this sample is uncertain.

In this sample, this clonotype turned up many times. The chain couples TRBV27 to TRBJ2-7; D not resolved. The CDR3 loop spans 10 amino acids. V was clipped by 8 bases and J by 3 bases, with 5 bases between them. Germline loops: CDR1 MNHEY, CDR2 SMNVEV (reference sequence). CDR3 sequence (DNA): TGTGCCAGCGGGTACTACGAGCAGTACTTC. It codes for CASGYYEQYF.

This clonotype was detected many times. This rearrangement joins TRBV2 to TRBJ2-2; 8 bases align to TRBD2. V lost 5 bases and J lost 6; bases outside the gene matches: 14. This CDR3 region has 17 residues. The germline V gene encodes CDR1 SNHLY and CDR2 FYNNEI. The CDR3 DNA sequence: TGTGCCAGCAGTCGGGAGGGGTCTCTGATCTCCCCCGGGGAGCTGTTTTTT. Protein: CASSREGSLISPGELFF.

This clonotype was seen at least ten times. This chain joins TRBV5-4 and TRBJ2-3; D might be TRBD2 (6 bases). The CDR3 sequence is 14 residues long. V was clipped by 5 bases and J by 0 bases, with 10 bases between them. Germline V gene lookup returns CDR1 SGHNT and CDR2 YYREEE (reference sequence). The CDR3, as DNA: TGTGCCAGCAGGGGGGACTCCAGCACAGATACGCAGTATTTT. Amino acids: CASRGDSSTDTQYF.

This clonotype was seen repeatedly, ten times or more. The chain carries TRBV20-1 and TRBJ2-5; TRBD2 matches 8 bases. In germline, CDR1 is DFQATT, CDR2 SNEGSKA (reference sequence). The J segment lost 5 bases and the V segment lost 5 bases, leaving 10 bases of the junction unmatched. The length of the CDR3 is 14 residues. CDR3 residues: CSALGGGATETQYF. DNA for the CDR3: TGCAGTGCTCTCGGGGGGGGGGCCACGGAGACCCAGTACTTC.

The gene calls are TRBV5-1 and TRBJ2-3; 15 bases match TRBD2. With 4 bases clipped from V and 4 bases from J, the junction kept 7 bases outside the gene matches. The CDR3 covers 17 residues. CDR1 SGHRS and CDR2 YFSETQ come from the germline V gene. CDR3: CASSPGTSGRSADTQYF. CDR3 DNA: TGCGCCAGCAGCCCTGGGACTAGCGGGAGGTCGGCAGATACGCAGTATTTT.

The sample holds a few counts of this clonotype. The chain joins TRBV4-1 to TRBJ1-2, with TRBD1 matching over 8 bases. V was pared by 2 bases and J by 5 bases, with 7 bases of the junction left unmatched. Germline lookup yields CDR1 MGHRA and CDR2 YSYEKL. The CDR3 runs 15 residues. The CDR3 DNA reads TGCGCCAGCAGCCAACGGACAGGGTTAATGTATGGCTACACCTTC. Translating gives CASSQRTGLMYGYTF.

This clonotype was recorded a few times. The chain has TRBV28 and TRBJ2-5; 9 bases map to TRBD2. Germline CDR1 is MDHEN and CDR2 is SYDVKM. The trim removed 4 bases at V and 6 bases at J, leaving 6 bases unmatched. The CDR3 runs 14 residues. The CDR3 DNA sequence: TGTGCCAGCAGTTCTAGCGGGGCCTCACAGACCCAGTACTTC. Its translation: CASSSSGASQTQYF.